The rows below give T cell receptor beta chains drawn from one sample of a study of CD8 T cells in Susac syndrome. Each CDR3 protein gets one entry after TCRdb re-called the immunoSEQ multiplex PCR reads with MiXCR. The sample holds roughly 100,000 distinct CDR3 sequences; around 94% are singletons and the top ten take around 0.38%. The sequenced sample consisted of CD8+ T cells from PBMCs. The receptors derive from a human donor with Susac syndrome. Each CDR3 is given with its conserved first and last residue.

v_call: TRBV23-1; cdr3_aa: CASSQSGRGQKSYEQYF
v_call: TRBV9; cdr3_aa: CASSAASLDEQYF
v_call: TRBV20-1; cdr3_aa: CSAPYLTEAFF
v_call: TRBV19; cdr3_aa: CASSIPQEIKPQHF
v_call: TRBV7-2; cdr3_aa: CASSTRLAGGNEQFF
v_call: TRBV12-3/TRBV12-4; cdr3_aa: CASSLQPNTEAFF
v_call: TRBV2; cdr3_aa: CASSEVQLTYEQYF
v_call: TRBV4-3; cdr3_aa: CASSRDRLTDTQYF
v_call: TRBV20-1; cdr3_aa: CSARPTHPNTEAFF
v_call: TRBV20-1; cdr3_aa: CSAGSGGALNEQFF
v_call: TRBV9; cdr3_aa: CASGQGPSYEQYF
v_call: TRBV10-3; cdr3_aa: CAISESKRGDRDTQYF